Described below is a single T cell receptor (beta chain) sequence and its context. Germline V gene lookup returns CDR1 MDHEN and CDR2 SYDVKM. The CDR3 covers 14 residues. Trimming took 4 bases from V and 2 from J, leaving 10 bases between them. In the source study's methods: It was from reference gene primer amplification that nucleated cell counts were estimated. Clones were read by immunoSEQ multiplex PCR, and TCRdb kept only the in-frame ones, dropping some. V and J calls and clone size follow that table, whereas D and trimming were derived from the DNA. The sample records roughly 70,000 clones, 87% being singletons. The sample comes from a study of blood T cell repertoires in COVID-19. Study-wide background: The study drew acute and convalescent COVID-19 samples from the United States, Italy and Spain. Sources were T cells, B-cell-depleted T cells, or PBMCs; the material itself was cDNA or gDNA.

The clonotype was recovered from a woman of 80 years or more with acute or convalescent COVID-19. The sample comprised peripheral blood. This chain joins TRBV28 and TRBJ2-3; possible D gene TRBD2, 5 bases. The CDR3 protein is CASSSGMTTDTQYF. The DNA for the CDR3 is TGTGCCAGCAGTTCGGGGATGACCACAGATACGCAGTATTTT.